This T cell receptor beta chain derives from a study of Graves' ophthalmopathy and Graves' hyperthyroidism. Study conclusions and caveats: Most clonotypes expanded in thyroid above 0.001 frequency were present in blood too.

Investigators amplified TCR beta CDR3 regions from RNA transcripts. HTBI primers were used in a first-round RT-PCR, which preceded a second-round multiplex PCR. TCRdb passed the multiplex PCR reads through MiXCR, listing each CDR3 protein once. The sample includes 350,000 to 400,000 distinct CDR3 sequences, over 15% of them seen just once. The CDR3 contains 19 residues. In germline, CDR1 is SGHNT, CDR2 YYREEE (reference sequence). This clonotype was seen a few times. Its antigen is currently unknown. One end of the junction varies from germline; a read error may be responsible. This TCR came from a woman younger than 30 with stable Graves' hyperthyroidism. Sequencing used peripheral blood. The rearrangement joins TRBV5-4 to TRBJ2-4, with a possible D match to TRBD1 (6 bases). DNA of the CDR3: TGTGCCAGCAGCTTGGCCTATGCAGGGGCGACTGTAGCCAAAAACATTAAGTACTTC. Its protein product is CASSLAYAGATVAKNIKYF.